The T cell receptor beta chain under discussion was sequenced for a study of T cell responses to AZD1222 COVID-19 vaccine. Remarks on this clone: No antigen is known for it.

Data came from immunoSEQ multiplex PCR; TCRdb stores just in-frame clones and leaves some out. In the table there are 25,000 to 35,000 clones, 89% of which are singletons. Findings and limits, study-wide: White British donors predominated, females outnumbered males, and clonal diversity was possibly underestimated.

The sequence was collected from an adult in good health. The sequencing here drew on peripheral blood, taken on day 0 of AZD1222 vaccination.

The CDR3 loop reads CASSQVSGGPGLQYF. The DNA for the CDR3 is TGCGCCAGCAGCCAAGTTTCGGGAGGGCCAGGTTTGCAGTATTTT. The chain has TRBV4-1 and TRBJ2-3; 8 bases match TRBD2. Germline CDR1 reads MGHRA; CDR2 reads YSYEKL. This CDR3 contains 15 residues. V lost 1 base to trimming and J lost 11 bases; unmatched junction nucleotides: 11.